A selection of T cell receptor beta chains follows, all from one sample in a study of T cell responses to AZD1222 COVID-19 vaccine. Produced via immunoSEQ multiplex PCR; TCRdb's table is partial and in-frame only. In the table there are fewer than 200,000 clones, over 80% of which are singletons. Sequenced material: peripheral blood, taken on day 0 of AZD1222 vaccination. These receptors were taken from an adult in good health. CDR3s include the opening cysteine and the closing phenylalanine or tryptophan. D genes are given only for firm matches. Rows may omit the clone size; those that give it use once, few, many or a size class.

abundance	j_gene	v_gene	d_gene	CDR3aa	CDR3nt
NA	TRBJ2-3	TRBV6-6	NA	CASSLRTDTQYF	TGTGCCAGCAGTCTCCGCACAGATACGCAGTATTTT
NA	TRBJ2-5	TRBV28	TRBD1	CASSFWDRGGETQYF	TGTGCCAGCAGTTTCTGGGACAGGGGAGGAGAGACCCAGTACTTC
NA	TRBJ1-2	TRBV24-1	NA	CATSDSGPDQPGYTF	TGTGCCACCAGTGATTCCGGACCTGATCAACCCGGCTACACCTTC
NA	TRBJ2-5	TRBV4-1	TRBD2	CASSQVGTSQETQYF	TGCGCCAGCAGCCAAGTTGGGACTAGCCAAGAGACCCAGTACTTC
NA	TRBJ2-1	TRBV19	NA	CASSDLSYNEQFF	TGTGCCAGTAGTGATTTGTCATACAATGAGCAGTTCTTC
NA	TRBJ1-4	TRBV2	TRBD1	CASSEVIQGAGKLFF	TGTGCCAGCAGTGAAGTTATCCAGGGGGCCGGAAAACTGTTTTTT
once	TRBJ2-5	TRBV3-1/TRBV3-2	TRBD2	CASSQEGSYRTSRETQYF	TGTGCCAGCAGCCAAGAGGGGTCTTATCGGACTAGTCGGGAGACCCAGTACTTC
few	TRBJ2-2	TRBV7-2	TRBD2	CASSLMGAGGSTGELFF	TGTGCCAGCAGCTTAATGGGCGCGGGAGGAAGTACCGGGGAGCTGTTTTTT
few	TRBJ2-7	TRBV30	NA	CAWSVGVAYEQYF	TGTGCCTGGAGTGTTGGCGTTGCCTACGAGCAGTACTTC
NA	TRBJ1-1	TRBV11-1	NA	CASAYRDLLEAFF	TGTGCCAGCGCCTACAGGGACCTCCTTGAGGCTTTCTTT
NA	TRBJ2-7	TRBV6-5	NA	CASKSLLYEQYF	TGTGCCAGCAAAAGTCTTCTCTACGAGCAGTACTTC
NA	TRBJ2-5	TRBV30	NA	CAWSGTLETQYF	TGTGCCTGGAGTGGGACTTTGGAGACCCAGTACTTC
NA	TRBJ2-7	TRBV5-1	NA	CASSLGVRASWTYEQYF	TGCGCCAGCAGCTTGGGTGTGAGGGCCAGCTGGACCTACGAGCAGTACTTC
once	TRBJ1-6	TRBV27	TRBD1	CASRTPSTGGLSPLHF	TGTGCCAGCAGGACCCCCTCCACAGGGGGCCTTTCACCCCTCCACTTT
NA	TRBJ2-4	TRBV15	NA	CATLRVGAKNIQYF	TGTGCCACCCTTAGGGTGGGAGCCAAAAACATTCAGTACTTC
few	TRBJ1-2	TRBV28	NA	CATRQANYGYTF	TGTGCCACCCGACAGGCAAACTATGGCTACACCTTC
NA	TRBJ1-4	TRBV3-1/TRBV3-2	NA	CASSSGGGPATNEKLFF	TGTGCCAGCAGCTCGGGGGGCGGGCCCGCAACTAATGAAAAACTGTTTTTT
NA	TRBJ1-1	TRBV27	NA	CASSFKENTEAFF	TGTGCCAGCAGTTTCAAGGAGAACACTGAAGCTTTCTTT
NA	TRBJ1-5	TRBV6-5	NA	CASSYKGPNQPQHF	TGTGCCAGCAGTTACAAAGGGCCCAATCAGCCCCAGCATTTT
NA	TRBJ2-7	TRBV3-1/TRBV3-2	NA	CASSRDQGEQYF	TGTGCCAGCAGCCGAGACCAGGGGGAGCAGTACTTC
NA	TRBJ2-2	TRBV18	TRBD2	CASSPSGGAVTGELFF	TGTGCCAGCTCACCGAGCGGGGGAGCGGTAACTGGGGAGCTGTTTTTT
NA	TRBJ1-2	TRBV2	NA	CASSEALGGSGYTF	TGTGCCAGCAGTGAAGCGTTGGGGGGCTCTGGCTACACCTTC
NA	TRBJ1-5	TRBV28	NA	CASQKAGEPQHF	TGTGCCAGCCAGAAGGCCGGAGAGCCCCAGCATTTT
NA	TRBJ1-3	TRBV4-1	TRBD1	CASSQDPDRAGNTIYF	TGCGCCAGCAGCCAAGATCCGGACAGGGCTGGAAACACCATATATTTT
NA	TRBJ2-7	TRBV6-5	NA	CASSYRGGDYEQYF	TGTGCCAGCAGTTATAGGGGGGGGGACTACGAGCAGTACTTC
NA	TRBJ1-1	TRBV5-1	NA	CASSLSWDTEAFF	TGCGCCAGCAGCTTGTCGTGGGACACTGAAGCTTTCTTT
NA	TRBJ1-1	TRBV27	NA	CASSFGGFLNTEAFF	TGTGCCAGCAGTTTCGGGGGGTTCCTGAACACTGAAGCTTTCTTT
NA	TRBJ1-3	TRBV6-6	NA	CASSSHMSSGNTIYF	TGTGCCAGCAGTTCACACATGAGCTCTGGAAACACCATATATTTT
few	TRBJ1-5	TRBV2	TRBD1	CASRDRGIQPQHF	TGTGCCAGCAGGGACAGGGGTATTCAGCCCCAGCATTTT
NA	TRBJ2-2	TRBV4-2	TRBD2	CASSQNPGLEAGELFF	TGTGCCAGCAGCCAGAACCCGGGACTAGAAGCCGGGGAGCTGTTTTTT
NA	TRBJ1-2	TRBV6-2/TRBV6-3	NA	CASSPPGQGNIYGYTF	TGTGCCAGCAGTCCCCCGGGGCAGGGGAATATCTATGGCTACACCTTC
NA	TRBJ1-2	TRBV6-5	NA	CASTPGREGGYTF	TGTGCCAGCACCCCGGGCCGGGAGGGAGGCTACACCTTC
NA	TRBJ2-5	TRBV6-1	NA	CASSGQVLGNQETQYF	TGTGCCAGCAGTGGCCAGGTTTTGGGGAACCAAGAGACCCAGTACTTC
few	TRBJ2-7	TRBV7-2	NA	CASSFVENYEQYF	TGTGCCAGCAGCTTTGTGGAGAACTACGAGCAGTACTTC
once	TRBJ1-2	TRBV27	TRBD1	CASSKDRPEGNYGYTF	TGTGCCAGCAGTAAGGACAGGCCAGAGGGTAACTATGGCTACACCTTC
NA	TRBJ1-4	TRBV4-2	TRBD1	CASSYRGRDEKLFF	TGTGCCAGCAGTTACAGGGGGCGGGATGAAAAACTGTTTTTT
NA	TRBJ1-6	TRBV3-1/TRBV3-2	TRBD1	CASSQTRTGSSYNSPLHF	TGTGCCAGCAGCCAGACCAGGACAGGGAGCTCCTATAATTCACCCCTCCACTTT
few	TRBJ1-1	TRBV7-3	NA	CASSLPDSGKAFF	TGTGCCAGCAGCTTACCGGACTCGGGCAAAGCTTTCTTT
NA	TRBJ2-3	TRBV19	NA	CASSMGASTDTQYF	TGTGCCAGTAGTATGGGAGCTAGCACAGATACGCAGTATTTT
NA	TRBJ1-5	TRBV19	TRBD1	CASNPTGVFSNQPQHF	TGTGCCAGTAACCCGACAGGGGTTTTTAGCAATCAGCCCCAGCATTTT
NA	TRBJ1-1	TRBV5-6	NA	CASSRDTMNTEAFF	TGTGCCAGCAGCAGGGACACCATGAACACTGAAGCTTTCTTT